The 11 T cell receptor beta chains below were found in one sample sequenced in a study of control samples from healthy donors and cancer patients. Some clones are missing from TCRdb's copy, which holds only in-frame ones; the method was immunoSEQ multiplex PCR. Found here are roughly 39,000 clones, roughly 90% of them singletons; the top ten hold around 3.6%. Sequencing input: blood. The receptor source for this set is a woman between 45 and 65 years old in good health.

J is TRBJ1-2 and V is TRBV3-1 (or the pseudogene TRBV3-2); TRBD1 aligns across 7 bases. The CDR3 contains 13 residues. V lost 4 bases, J lost 8 bases, and 7 bases stayed unmatched. Per germline, CDR1 LGHDT and CDR2 YNNKEL (reference sequence). CDR3 bases: TGTGCCAGCAGCCTCAGACAGGGTAGAGGCTACACCTTC. Encoded protein: CASSLRQGRGYTF.

The chain has TRBV6-5 and TRBJ1-2, with D possibly being TRBD1 (5 bases). The CDR3 has 13 amino acids. Between the trimmed V and J ends, which lost 6 bases and 6 bases, there was a span of 14 bases. Germline CDR1 reads MNHEY; CDR2 reads SVGAGI. In DNA form, the CDR3 reads TGTGCCAGCAGACAATCCGGGACGGATGGCTACACCTTC. This translates into CASRQSGTDGYTF.

V usage is TRBV7-8 and J usage is TRBJ1-1; no clear D. The ends were cut back, 5 bases at V and 1 base at J, with 20 bases in the middle. The CDR3 consists of 17 residues. Germline CDR1 reads SGHVS; CDR2 reads FQNEAQ. The CDR3: CASSQRPRAGENTEAFF. DNA of the CDR3: TGTGCCAGCAGCCAGCGGCCCCGGGCAGGAGAGAACACTGAAGCTTTCTTT.

This clone appeared once. This chain connects TRBV6-5 to TRBJ1-2; possibly TRBD1 for D (6 bases). Germline assignment: CDR1 MNHEY and CDR2 SVGAGI. The CDR3 extends over 14 amino acids. The ends were cut back, 8 bases at V and 1 base at J, with 14 bases in the middle. For the CDR3, the DNA is TGTGCCAGCCGACCGGGACAAATTAACTATGGCTACACCTTC. This encodes CASRPGQINYGYTF.

The rearrangement joins TRBV11-2 to TRBJ2-5, with TRBD2 matching over 7 bases. Germline loops: CDR1 SGHAT, CDR2 FQNNGV. The trim removed 5 bases at V and 7 bases at J, leaving 1 base unmatched. The CDR3 runs 11 residues. CDR3 in amino acids: CASSGGGTQYF. Written as DNA, the CDR3 is TGTGCCAGCAGCGGGGGGGGGACCCAGTACTTC.

The chain combines TRBV7-6 with TRBJ1-5; perhaps TRBD1 as D (5 bases). This CDR3 is 17 amino acids long. Per germline, CDR1 SGHVS and CDR2 FNYEAQ. The V gene lost 5 bases and the J gene lost 2 bases, with 19 bases spanning the gap. CDR3 sequence (DNA): TGTGCCAGCAGCCCTAAATGGGGCACAGGAGGCAATCAGCCCCAGCATTTT. The encoded protein is CASSPKWGTGGNQPQHF. The full variable domain, its missing parts supplied by reference TRBV7-6 and TRBJ1-5, is GAGVSQSPRYKVTKRGQDVALRCDPISGHVSLYWYRQALGQGPEFLTYFNYEAQQDKSGLPNDRFSAERPEGSISTLTIQRTEQRDSAMYRCASSPKWGTGGNQPQHFGDGTRLSIL.

The rearrangement links TRBV15 to TRBJ2-7, with TRBD2 matching over 12 bases. The CDR3 spans 15 residues. Germline V gene lookup returns CDR1 LNHNV and CDR2 YYDKDF (reference sequence). J was trimmed by 6 bases and V by 4 bases; bases with no gene match: 7. Written as DNA, the CDR3 is TGTGCCACCAGCACCCTAGCGGGGGGGCAGGGCGAGCAGTACTTC. Translation gives CATSTLAGGQGEQYF.

The V gene is TRBV9, the J gene TRBJ2-3; 7 bases align to TRBD2. This CDR3 is built from 14 residues. Germline-derived CDR1 and CDR2 are SGDLS and YYNGEE. The V segment lost 9 bases and the J segment 0 bases; nucleotides outside the gene matches: 7. The CDR3 reads CATGAGSSTDTQYF. The CDR3 DNA sequence: TGTGCCACCGGAGCGGGGAGTAGCACAGATACGCAGTATTTT.

CDR3 protein: CASPTQGRPNTQYF. In DNA, the CDR3 is TGTGCCAGCCCTACCCAGGGCCGTCCTAATACGCAGTATTTT. The chain employs TRBV5-3 and TRBJ2-3, with D maybe TRBD1 (5 bases). TRBV5-3 is an ORF, and what it does is uncertain. V was clipped by 8 bases and J by 7 bases, with 20 bases between them. This CDR3 has 14 residues.

This chain links TRBV28 with TRBJ2-5; TRBD1 agrees at 7 bases. The germline CDR1 and CDR2 sequences are MDHEN and SYDVKM. The CDR3 is 13 amino acids. V was clipped by 8 bases and J by 0 bases; unmatched bases: 3. CDR3 in amino acids: CASETGNQETQYF. CDR3 bases: TGTGCCAGCGAGACAGGGAACCAAGAGACCCAGTACTTC.

This chain connects TRBV5-1 to TRBJ1-1; D is uncertain. The germline V and J ends were trimmed by 2 bases and 4 bases, with 15 bases remaining between them. CDR1 and CDR2 (germline): SGHRS, YFSETQ. CDR3 length equals 15 residues. The CDR3 region has the DNA TGCGCCAGCAGCTTTTCCGAGGGAATTAGCACTGAAGCTTTCTTT. Its protein is CASSFSEGISTEAFF.